The sequence of this T cell receptor (beta chain) was determined in a study of technical replicates of blood from a handful of donors. V was clipped by 0 bases and J by 0 bases, with 12 bases between them. Looked up from germline, CDR1 is LGHNA and CDR2 is YSLEER. This CDR3 is 16 amino acids long. Profiling relied on immunoSEQ multiplex PCR, and the TCRdb table lists in-frame clones only, not all of them. The sample has over 30,000 clones; around 94% are singletons. Sample: PBMCs. The chain uses TRBV4-3 and TRBJ2-7, with a tentative D call TRBD2 (6 bases). The clonotype was recovered from a human donor in good health. Some clones in this sample may be carry-over from other donors' samples. CDR3 loop: CASSQDHAGTSYEQYF. The CDR3 DNA sequence: TGCGCCAGCAGCCAAGATCATGCGGGGACCTCCTACGAGCAGTACTTC.